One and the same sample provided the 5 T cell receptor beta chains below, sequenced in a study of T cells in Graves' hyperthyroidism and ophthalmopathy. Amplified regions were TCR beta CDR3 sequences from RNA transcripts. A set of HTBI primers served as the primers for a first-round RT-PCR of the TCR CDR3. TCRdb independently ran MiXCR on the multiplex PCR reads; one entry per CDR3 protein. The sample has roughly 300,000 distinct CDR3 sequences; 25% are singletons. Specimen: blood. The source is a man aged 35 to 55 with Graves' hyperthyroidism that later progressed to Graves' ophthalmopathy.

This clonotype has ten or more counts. DNA of the CDR3: TGTGCCAGCACCAATGATAGGGGGATGTACGAGCAGTACTTC. This codes for CASTNDRGMYEQYF. The rearrangement uses TRBV28 and TRBJ2-7, with TRBD1 as a possible D gene (6 bases). Germline V gene lookup returns CDR1 MDHEN and CDR2 SYDVKM. The CDR3 covers 14 residues. V shed 7 bases and J shed 4 bases, with 17 bases lying between them. Filled out from reference TRBV28 and TRBJ2-7, the complete variable domain reads DVKVTQSSRYLVKRTGEKVFLECVQDMDHENMFWYRQDPGLGLRLIYFSYDVKMKEKGDIPEGYSVSREKKERFSLILESASTNQTSMYLCASTNDRGMYEQYFGPGTRLTVT.

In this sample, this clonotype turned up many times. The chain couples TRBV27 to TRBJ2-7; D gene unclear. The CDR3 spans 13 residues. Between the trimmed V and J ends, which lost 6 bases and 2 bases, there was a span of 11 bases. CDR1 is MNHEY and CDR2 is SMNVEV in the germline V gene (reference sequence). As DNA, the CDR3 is TGTGCCAGCAGGTCGGTACCGGCCTACGAGCAGTACTTC. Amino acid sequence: CASRSVPAYEQYF.

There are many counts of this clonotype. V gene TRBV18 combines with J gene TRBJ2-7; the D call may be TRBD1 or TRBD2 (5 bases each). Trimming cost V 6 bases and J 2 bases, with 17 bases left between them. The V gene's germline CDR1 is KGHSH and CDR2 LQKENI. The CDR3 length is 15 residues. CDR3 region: CASSLKGTSTYEQYF. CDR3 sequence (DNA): TGTGCCAGCTCTCTTAAAGGGACCTCCACCTACGAGCAGTACTTC.

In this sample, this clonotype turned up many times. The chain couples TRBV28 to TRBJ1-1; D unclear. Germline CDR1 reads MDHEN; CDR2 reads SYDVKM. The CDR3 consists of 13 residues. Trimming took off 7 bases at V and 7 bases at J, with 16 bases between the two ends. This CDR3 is CASNPNVQIEAFF. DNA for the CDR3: TGTGCCAGCAACCCAAACGTCCAGATTGAAGCTTTCTTT.

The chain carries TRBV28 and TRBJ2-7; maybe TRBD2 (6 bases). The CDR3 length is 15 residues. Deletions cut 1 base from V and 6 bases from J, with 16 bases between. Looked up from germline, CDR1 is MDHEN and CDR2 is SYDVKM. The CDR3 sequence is CASSLFGGTGSEQYF. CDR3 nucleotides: TGTGCCAGCAGTTTATTTGGGGGGACGGGGAGCGAGCAGTACTTC.